This TCR beta chain was sequenced for a study of T cell responses to AZD1222 COVID-19 vaccine. Trimming removed 2 bases from V and 2 bases from J, with 9 bases in between. CDR1 is MNHNY, CDR2 SVGAGI, per germline (reference sequence). CDR3 length: 14 amino acids. Concerning this clone itself: As yet, its antigen is unknown.

Using immunoSEQ multiplex PCR, the repertoire was profiled, and TCRdb retains in-frame clones only, with some absent. The sample consists of 130,000 or so clones, under 95% of them appearing once. Study outcomes and limitations: Dominant at 160-218 and 743-854, vaccine-associated CD4 TCRs also spanned spike. Clonal diversity was possibly underestimated; the donors were predominantly white British and more often female.

This receptor was taken from an adult in good health. Sample: peripheral blood, taken on day 0 of AZD1222 vaccination. The gene calls are TRBV6-6 and TRBJ1-1; D unclear. CDR3 in amino acids: CASSYLGRNTEAFF. In DNA, the CDR3 is TGTGCCAGCAGTTACCTGGGGAGAAACACTGAAGCTTTCTTT.